A selection of T cell receptor beta chains follows, all from one sample in a study of blood T cell repertoires in COVID-19. Profiling relied on immunoSEQ multiplex PCR, and the TCRdb table lists in-frame clones only, not all of them. The sample has fewer than 350,000 clones, about nine tenths seen once; the top ten hold roughly 5.2%. Sequences were obtained from PBMCs or T cells enriched from blood (not recorded which). The receptors derive from a man in his fifties or sixties who had recovered from COVID-19. Each CDR3 is given with its conserved first and last residue. The D gene is left open where the match is weak. Clone size is given for some rows only: seen once, a few or many times, or a class if the clone is expanded.

.	TRBV28	.	TRBJ1-1	TGTGCCAGCACTACAGGGCCTGTGGGCACTGAAGCTTTCTTT	CASTTGPVGTEAFF
.	TRBV7-2	.	TRBJ2-7	TGTGCCAGCAGCCTATACAGCAGGCTGCTGGACTACGAGCAGTACTTC	CASSLYSRLLDYEQYF
.	TRBV18	.	TRBJ2-7	TGTGCCAGCTCACCCTCAAGAGCAACGTCCGAGCAGTACTTC	CASSPSRATSEQYF
.	TRBV28	.	TRBJ2-7	TGTGCCAGCAGTTTATGGCAGGGCTCCTACGAGCAGTACTTC	CASSLWQGSYEQYF
.	TRBV11-3	.	TRBJ2-7	TGTGCCAGCAGCCACAAGGGGTCAGCCCTCTACGAGCAGTACTTC	CASSHKGSALYEQYF
TRBD1	TRBV5-6	once	TRBJ1-1	TGTGCCAGCAGCAAGGACAGGGACGCCGCTTTCTTT	CASSKDRDAAFF
TRBD1	TRBV15	once	TRBJ2-7	TGTGCCACCAGCAGACCTCGGGGGACAGGGGGCCTCGAGCAGTACTTC	CATSRPRGTGGLEQYF
TRBD1	TRBV6-6	.	TRBJ2-1	TGTGCCAGCAGCTTTAACCACAGGGGGAATGAGCAGTTCTTC	CASSFNHRGNEQFF
TRBD2	TRBV14	.	TRBJ2-1	TGTGCCAGCAGCCCCCTGGGTAGCGGGACCTACAATGAGCAGTTCTTC	CASSPLGSGTYNEQFF
TRBD1	TRBV18	few	TRBJ2-1	TGTGCCAGCTCATTACAGGGGGAAAGACTCAATGAGCAGTTCTTC	CASSLQGERLNEQFF
.	TRBV6-4	.	TRBJ2-7	TGTGCCAGCGGTTACAGTACCGGCGAGCAGTACTTC	CASGYSTGEQYF
TRBD2	TRBV28	.	TRBJ2-2	TGTGCCAGCACCCGAAGCGGGAGGAACACCGGGGAGCTGTTTTTT	CASTRSGRNTGELFF
.	TRBV27	.	TRBJ2-3	TGTGCCAGCAGTTTCGACTACCTAAAGCTAAGGGATACGCAGTATTTT	CASSFDYLKLRDTQYF
TRBD2	TRBV10-1	.	TRBJ2-1	TGCGCCAGCAGTGGAGGACTAGCGGGCAATGAGCAGTTCTTC	CASSGGLAGNEQFF
.	TRBV18	.	TRBJ2-1	TGTGCCAGCTCACCACCGGCAGGGTTGGGCCCTCTACGAGAGCAGTTCTTC	CASSPPAGLGPLREQFF
TRBD1	TRBV7-8	.	TRBJ1-5	TGTGCCAGCAGCCCAGACAGGGGTCAGCCCCAGCATTTT	CASSPDRGQPQHF
TRBD1	TRBV25-1	.	TRBJ1-5	TGTGCCAGCAGCAATACAGGGGGCAATCAGCCCCAGCATTTT	CASSNTGGNQPQHF
.	TRBV5-6	once	TRBJ2-2	TGTGCCAGCAGCTTGGGGGCTGGCACCGGGGAGCTGTTTTTT	CASSLGAGTGELFF
TRBD1	TRBV9	.	TRBJ2-5	TGTGCCAGCAGCTCAGGGGGTAGAGAGACCCAGTACTTC	CASSSGGRETQYF
.	TRBV6-4	once	TRBJ1-5	TGTGCCAGCAGTGAAAACCAGGGGTCCCAGCCCCAGCATTTT	CASSENQGSQPQHF
TRBD1	TRBV12-3/TRBV12-4	.	TRBJ2-1	TGTGCCAGCAGTTTTGGACAGGACCTCGAGCAGTTCTTC	CASSFGQDLEQFF
.	TRBV6-1	.	TRBJ1-2	TGTGCCAGCAGTGAATGGGGGGTCTATGGCTACACCTTC	CASSEWGVYGYTF
TRBD2	TRBV13	.	TRBJ2-7	TGTGCCAGCAGCTTAGAGGGTAGCGGGATGAAACAGTACTTC	CASSLEGSGMKQYF
TRBD2	TRBV2	.	TRBJ2-7	TGTGCCAGCAGACTAGCGGAACAATCCTACGAGCAGTACTTC	CASRLAEQSYEQYF
TRBD1	TRBV30	.	TRBJ2-7	TGTGCCTGGAGCTCAGGACAGGGCTTTTACGAGCAGTACTTC	CAWSSGQGFYEQYF
.	TRBV28	.	TRBJ2-2	TGTGCCAGCAGTATGACTAGAAATTACGGGGAGCTGTTTTTT	CASSMTRNYGELFF
.	TRBV12-5	.	TRBJ1-2	TGTGCTACTACCGCGGCGGGCAGCGAGAGGGGCTACACCTTC	CATTAAGSERGYTF
.	TRBV7-3	.	TRBJ1-6	TGTGCCAGCAGCTTAAAGGGGGTTATTTCACCCCTCCACTTT	CASSLKGVISPLHF
TRBD1	TRBV19	few	TRBJ1-5	TGTGCCAGTAGTATAACGGGGACAGGAGGTCAGCCCCAGCATTTT	CASSITGTGGQPQHF
TRBD2	TRBV25-1	.	TRBJ2-1	TGTGCCAGCAGTGATATCCTAGCGGGGTCCTACAATGAGCAGTTCTTC	CASSDILAGSYNEQFF
.	TRBV7-2	.	TRBJ2-3	TGTGCCAGCAGCTTAGTGGTCTTCGTCGGTAGCGGCTCCACAGATACGCAGTATTTT	CASSLVVFVGSGSTDTQYF
TRBD1	TRBV6-5	.	TRBJ1-4	TGTGCCAGCAGTAACAGGGGAGGTACTGAAAAACTGTTTTTT	CASSNRGGTEKLFF
.	TRBV7-6	.	TRBJ1-1	TGTGCCAGCAGTTTAATGGGGGGGGACACTGAAGCTTTCTTT	CASSLMGGDTEAFF
.	TRBV7-2	.	TRBJ2-2	TGTGCCAGCAGAGGTCTAGCGCTGAACACCGGGGAGCTGTTTTTT	CASRGLALNTGELFF
TRBD2	TRBV9	.	TRBJ2-7	TGTGCCAGCAGCGTAGAAGCGGGAGGGTTGGAGCAGTACTTC	CASSVEAGGLEQYF
.	TRBV27	.	TRBJ2-1	TGTGCCAGCAGTTACCTGACTACGTACAATGAGCAGTTCTTC	CASSYLTTYNEQFF
.	TRBV6-7	.	TRBJ1-2	TGTGCCAGCAGACCCCGGGGCTACACCTTC	CASRPRGYTF
TRBD1	TRBV19	.	TRBJ2-7	TGTGCCAGTAGCGCGGACAGGCGGGTCTACGAGCAGTACTTC	CASSADRRVYEQYF
.	TRBV14	.	TRBJ1-2	TGTGCCAGCAGCCGAGGAGGTACCTATGGCTACACCTTC	CASSRGGTYGYTF
.	TRBV6-6	.	TRBJ2-7	TGTGCCAGCATGGGGCTATACGAGCAGTACTTC	CASMGLYEQYF
TRBD2	TRBV4-2	once	TRBJ2-5	TGTGCCAGCAGCCGAACTCTAGCGGGCAAGCTAGAGACCCAGTACTTC	CASSRTLAGKLETQYF
.	TRBV2	.	TRBJ2-1	TGTGCCAGCAATGAGGAGATCTACAATGAGCAGTTCTTC	CASNEEIYNEQFF